One T cell receptor beta chain is described in this entry. TCRdb keeps only in-frame clones here, not all; method: immunoSEQ multiplex PCR. The sample has some 49,000 clones, more than 80% seen once. These data are taken from a study of blood T cell repertoires in COVID-19. The receptor was isolated from a man aged 55 to 70 with COVID-19, enrolled during active disease. Sequencing used peripheral blood.

In DNA form, the CDR3 reads TGTGCCAGCAGCTTAGAGGCCAGGAACTCCTACAATGAGCAGTTCTTC. It encodes CASSLEARNSYNEQFF. This chain joins TRBV11-3 and TRBJ2-1; D gene ambiguous. The V and J ends lost 0 bases and 0 bases respectively, with 9 bases between them. The CDR3 has 16 residues. Germline-derived CDR1 and CDR2 are SGHNT and YENEEA.